The 5 T cell receptor beta chains given below trace back to one sample, sequenced in a study of CD8+ T cells in alopecia areata (dated by TCRdb to the late 2010s). Reading the label with the study, this specimen's time point is: baseline before oral tofacitinib. The library was prepared using the immunoSEQ multiplex PCR assay. To provide template for TCR sequencing, every sample had RNA extracted and reverse transcribed into cDNA. TCRdb mirrors the immuneACCESS table, restricted to in-frame sequences. Some clones are absent from its copies; in checked studies, under half trace to an unresolved V gene, and the reason for the others is unknown. For this sample there are more than 150,000 clones; just under 60% appear just once. 14% to 15% of the sample belongs to the ten largest clones. The sequences come from CD4+ T cells sorted from blood, collected at week 0. The receptors come from a human donor with alopecia areata.

V usage is TRBV6-1 and J usage is TRBJ1-5, with TRBD1 matching 7 bases. The CDR3 is made up of 14 amino acids. Germline loops: CDR1 MNHNS, CDR2 SASEGT. The trim removed 5 bases at V and 2 bases at J, leaving 3 bases unmatched. The DNA for the CDR3 is TGTGCCAGCAGTTCCACAGGGGGCAATCAGCCCCAGCATTTT. This codes for CASSSTGGNQPQHF.

The genes are TRBV29-1 and TRBJ1-2; D is perhaps TRBD1 (5 bases). The CDR3 is 12 residues long. The V gene lost 7 bases and the J gene lost 5 bases, with 14 bases spanning the gap. Germline lookup yields CDR1 SQVTM and CDR2 ANQGSEA. CDR3 in amino acids: CSGSGTDYGYTF. The DNA for the CDR3 is TGCAGCGGCTCCGGGACTGATTATGGCTACACCTTC.

V usage is TRBV29-1 and J usage is TRBJ2-7, with 8 bases that match TRBD1. The CDR3 has 14 amino acids. CDR1 and CDR2 from the germline V gene are SQVTM and ANQGSEA. V shed 4 bases and J 2 bases; nucleotides not matched to a gene: 7. This CDR3 reads CSVGPTTGAYEQYF. DNA for the CDR3: TGCAGCGTTGGCCCTACGACAGGGGCCTACGAGCAGTACTTC.

The J gene is TRBJ1-2, the V gene TRBV30, with D possibly matching TRBD1 (5 bases). This CDR3 region has 15 residues. Germline values: CDR1 GTSNPN, CDR2 SVGIG (reference sequence). The V end lost 4 bases, the J end lost 7 bases, and 22 bases lay between the germline ends. Here the CDR3 DNA reads TGTGCCTGGACCCCGTGGCAGGGCTTTTCTAGTGGCTACACCTTC. Protein: CAWTPWQGFSSGYTF.

The genes are TRBV18 and TRBJ2-3, with no clear D. The V end lost 0 bases, the J end lost 7 bases, and 14 bases lay between the germline ends. Germline CDR1 and CDR2: KGHSH and LQKENI. The CDR3 extends over 15 amino acids. CDR3 sequence (DNA): TGTGCCAGCTCACCACCGGCGAGGCATAACCATACGCAGTATTTT. It encodes CASSPPARHNHTQYF.